The 32 T cell receptor beta chains below were found in one sample sequenced in a study of T cell responses to AZD1222 COVID-19 vaccine. Sequenced by immunoSEQ multiplex PCR; TCRdb stores in-frame clones only, minus some. The sample includes 150,000 or so clones, roughly 94% of them seen just once. The specimen was peripheral blood, collected 28 days after the second AZD1222 dose. The receptor set was obtained from an adult who received the AZD1222 COVID-19 vaccine.

This chain joins TRBV7-8 and TRBJ1-5; 10 bases are shared with TRBD1. The CDR3 loop spans 14 amino acids. The junction had 2 bases not matched to a gene; V was cut back by 5 bases and J by 4 bases. Germline V lookup: CDR1 SGHVS, CDR2 FQNEAQ. The DNA of the CDR3 is TGTGCCAGCAGCCGGGGACAGGGGAATCAGCCCCAGCATTTT. Protein: CASSRGQGNQPQHF.

CDR3 sequence reads: CASSQDSGPRDTEAFF. CDR3 bases: TGCGCCAGCAGCCAAGATTCAGGACCAAGGGACACTGAAGCTTTCTTT. This chain connects TRBV4-1 to TRBJ1-1; D uncertain. CDR1 is MGHRA, CDR2 YSYEKL, per germline. V was cut by 0 bases and J by 3 bases, with 14 bases left in between. The CDR3 has 16 amino acids.

Turning to this clone: The identical CDR3 is also encoded by other nucleotide sequences in the sample. V and J are TRBV5-1 and TRBJ2-1; no clear D gene. V dropped 4 bases and J dropped 7 bases, with 9 bases sitting between them. The germline V gene encodes CDR1 SGHRS and CDR2 YFSETQ. The CDR3 covers 12 residues. In DNA, the CDR3 is TGCGCCAGCAGCCTGGCCGGGAATGAGCAGTTCTTC. It is translated as CASSLAGNEQFF.

The chain recombines TRBV5-1 with TRBJ2-1; 7 nucleotides agree with TRBD1. The CDR3 is 15 amino acids. The V gene's germline CDR1 is SGHRS and CDR2 YFSETQ. The V and J ends lost 0 bases and 8 bases, in that order; junction bases with no gene match: 8. CDR3 nucleotides: TGCGCCAGCAGCTTGGAAGGGGGCCCATCGGATGAGCAGTTCTTC. The encoded protein is CASSLEGGPSDEQFF.

The chain has TRBV2 and TRBJ2-5; 12 positions agree with TRBD2. Germline V CDR1 and CDR2: SNHLY, FYNNEI. Trimming took 3 bases from V and 5 from J; bases not matched to a gene: 4. This CDR3 contains 15 residues. The CDR3 DNA sequence: TGTGCCAGCAGTGATCGGACTAGCGGGACGGAGACCCAGTACTTC. It encodes CASSDRTSGTETQYF.

The chain uses TRBV10-1 and TRBJ2-3, with D uncertain. The CDR3 contains 12 residues. Germline CDR1 and CDR2: WNHNN and SYGVQD (reference sequence). Between the trimmed V and J ends, which lost 11 bases and 2 bases, there was a span of 11 bases. The CDR3 nucleotides are TGCGCCGCCCGGACCCTCACAGATACGCAGTATTTT. It specifies CAARTLTDTQYF.

CDR3 in DNA: TGTGCCAGCAGTTTAGGTGAGACAAACACTGAAGCTTTCTTT. It is translated as CASSLGETNTEAFF. The gene calls are TRBV28 and TRBJ1-1, with unresolved D. This CDR3 region has 14 residues. CDR1 and CDR2 (germline): MDHEN, SYDVKM. V was clipped by 2 bases and J by 2 bases, with 9 bases between them.

The chain recombines TRBV5-1 with TRBJ2-3; 7 bases are a match to TRBD1. The ends lost 4 bases at V and 1 base at J; junction bases unmatched: 6. Germline CDR1 SGHRS, CDR2 YFSETQ. The length of the CDR3 is 15 residues. Here the CDR3 reads CASSRPTGGTDTQYF. CDR3 sequence (DNA): TGCGCCAGCAGCCGCCCCACAGGGGGCACAGATACGCAGTATTTT.

The V call is TRBV4-2, the J call TRBJ1-2; 9 nucleotides agree with TRBD1. CDR1 LGHNA and CDR2 YNFKEQ come from the germline V gene. This CDR3 is 15 amino acids long. V shed 0 bases and J 8 bases; nucleotides not matched to a gene: 7. The CDR3 DNA reads as TGTGCCAGCAGCCAAGATCAAGGGACAGGGTTCGGCTACACCTTC. Translating gives CASSQDQGTGFGYTF.

This rearrangement joins TRBV28 to TRBJ1-1, with D maybe TRBD1 (6 bases). Deletions cut 5 bases from V and 8 bases from J, with 21 bases between. This CDR3 comprises 15 residues. Germline loops: CDR1 MDHEN, CDR2 SYDVKM. The CDR3 is CASSPLVRGVAEAFF. CDR3 bases: TGTGCCAGCAGTCCCCTCGTGAGGGGGGTTGCAGAAGCTTTCTTT.

The chain carries TRBV5-6 and TRBJ2-3; perhaps TRBD1 as D (6 bases). The V end lost 3 bases, the J end lost 0 bases, and 8 bases lay between the germline ends. CDR1 SGHDT and CDR2 YYEEEE come from the germline V gene. The CDR3 runs 14 residues. CDR3 loop: CASSSQGSTDTQYF. In nucleotides, the CDR3 is TGTGCCAGCAGCTCCCAGGGGAGCACAGATACGCAGTATTTT.

The chain joins TRBV28 to TRBJ1-1; TRBD1 agrees at 8 bases. The germline gives CDR1 MDHEN, CDR2 SYDVKM. There are 14 residues in the CDR3. Trimming removed 6 bases from V and 4 bases from J; junction bases left unmatched: 7. The CDR3 coding sequence is TGTGCCAGCAGCGTTACAGGGGGGGGCACTGAAGCTTTCTTT. Amino acid sequence: CASSVTGGGTEAFF.

V is TRBV23-1 and J is TRBJ2-7; D is unclear. TRBV23-1 is treated as an ORF (open reading frame) with a function not yet certain. The CDR3 is 14 amino acids. V was cut by 7 bases and J by 2 bases, with 15 bases left in between. The CDR3 DNA reads TGCGCCAGCATTGCCAGGACGCTCCCCTACGAGCAGTACTTC. Amino acid sequence: CASIARTLPYEQYF.

This rearrangement joins TRBV19 to TRBJ1-2; perhaps TRBD1 as D (5 bases). The germline V gene has CDR1 LNHDA and CDR2 SQIVND (reference sequence). This CDR3 is 14 amino acids long. Trimming cost V 6 bases and J 3 bases, with 14 bases left between them. CDR3 sequence: CASRNWGGDYGYTF. In DNA, the CDR3 is TGTGCCAGTAGGAATTGGGGCGGGGACTATGGCTACACCTTC.

The chain recombines TRBV5-1 with TRBJ1-1; a possible D gene is TRBD1 (5 bases). The CDR3 is 12 residues long. V lost 0 bases to trimming and J lost 7 bases, with 7 bases between them. The germline gives CDR1 SGHRS, CDR2 YFSETQ. CDR3 residues: CASSLGTNEAFF. DNA for the CDR3: TGCGCCAGCAGCTTGGGGACAAATGAAGCTTTCTTT.

This clone was counted a single time. V and J are TRBV27 and TRBJ1-4; no definite D call. This CDR3 has 13 residues. From germline, CDR1 is MNHEY and CDR2 SMNVEV (reference sequence). V gave up 3 bases and J gave up 8 bases, with 10 bases separating them. CDR3 nucleotide sequence: TGTGCCAGCAGTTTTTCCTCAGGAGAAAAACTGTTTTTT. This codes for CASSFSSGEKLFF.

V is TRBV5-6 and J is TRBJ1-1; possible D gene TRBD1, 5 bases. Germline V lookup: CDR1 SGHDT, CDR2 YYEEEE. With 1 base removed from V and 5 bases from J, the gap between germline ends came to 12 bases. The CDR3 has 14 amino acids. The CDR3 protein is CASSLRSWGTEAFF. The CDR3 DNA reads as TGTGCCAGCAGCTTGCGGTCTTGGGGGACTGAAGCTTTCTTT. The whole variable domain, filled in from reference TRBV5-6 and TRBJ1-1, reads DAGVTQSPTHLIKTRGQQVTLRCSPKSGHDTVSWYQQALGQGPQFIFQYYEEEERQRGNFPDRFSGHQFPNYSSELNVNALLLGDSALYLCASSLRSWGTEAFFGQGTRLTVV.

The J gene is TRBJ2-7, the V gene TRBV15; the D gene is possibly TRBD2 (6 bases). CDR3 length: 15 residues. CDR1 LNHNV and CDR2 YYDKDF come from the germline V gene (reference sequence). Trimming took off 3 bases at V and 2 bases at J, with 14 bases between the two ends. The CDR3 spells CATSRGGGSPYEQYF. The DNA for the CDR3 is TGTGCCACCAGCAGGGGGGGAGGTTCGCCCTACGAGCAGTACTTC.

V gene TRBV3-1 (or the pseudogene TRBV3-2) combines with J gene TRBJ2-5; 8 nucleotides match TRBD2. Germline CDR1 is LGHDT and CDR2 is YNNKEL (reference sequence). The trim removed 1 base at V and 0 bases at J, leaving 4 bases unmatched. This CDR3 spans 16 amino acids. The CDR3 nucleotides are TGTGCCAGCAGCCAAGGTCGCGGGGGGCACCAAGAGACCCAGTACTTC. The encoded protein is CASSQGRGGHQETQYF.

This clone appeared a few times. The gene calls are TRBV18 and TRBJ2-7; possible D gene TRBD2, 5 bases. The CDR3 is made up of 13 amino acids. The V end was cut by 6 bases, the J end by 5 bases, with 14 bases between. Germline V gene sequence: CDR1 KGHSH, CDR2 LQKENI. The CDR3 DNA follows: TGTGCCAGCTCCCGGGCTCTGAGGGACGAGCAGTACTTC. Translating it yields CASSRALRDEQYF. The whole variable domain, filled in from reference TRBV18 and TRBJ2-7, reads NAGVMQNPRHLVRRRGQEARLRCSPMKGHSHVYWYRQLPEEGLKFMVYLQKENIIDESGMPKERFSAEFPKEGPSILRIQQVVRGDSAAYFCASSRALRDEQYFGPGTRLTVT.

This clone appeared a single time. The CDR3 nucleotides read TGTGCCAGCAGGTTGACTAGCGGGGGCTACGAGCAGTACTTC. It codes for CASRLTSGGYEQYF. The chain combines TRBV6-5 with TRBJ2-7; TRBD2 agrees at 12 bases. The CDR3 runs 14 residues. The V segment lost 6 bases and the J segment 3 bases; nucleotides outside the gene matches: 3. Germline CDR1 MNHEY, CDR2 SVGAGI.

CDR3 nucleotides: TGTGCCAGCAGTGAATTGTCGGGACAGGGGTCTGTCGGCTATGGCTACACCTTC. This codes for CASSELSGQGSVGYGYTF. This chain connects TRBV2 to TRBJ1-2, with 10 bases identical to TRBD1. The CDR3 is 18 residues long. Trimming at V came to 2 bases and at J to 4 bases, leaving 13 bases not matched to a gene. Germline CDR1 SNHLY, CDR2 FYNNEI.

This chain links TRBV7-9 with TRBJ1-3; D is unresolved. V dropped 1 base and J dropped 0 bases, with 7 bases sitting between them. There are 15 residues in the CDR3. Germline V gene data show CDR1 as SEHNR and CDR2 as FQNEAQ (reference sequence). The CDR3 DNA reads as TGTGCCAGCAGCTTAGGAGCGGTCTCTGGAAACACCATATATTTT. This codes for CASSLGAVSGNTIYF.

The sample holds one count of this clone. The chain joins TRBV27 to TRBJ2-7; 9 bases agree with TRBD2. The germline gives CDR1 MNHEY, CDR2 SMNVEV (reference sequence). The CDR3 is made up of 15 amino acids. The junction had 4 bases not matched to a gene; V was cut back by 1 base and J by 3 bases. Here the CDR3 DNA reads TGTGCCAGCAGTTTATTGGGTAGCGGGAGCTACGAGCAGTACTTC. As protein: CASSLLGSGSYEQYF.

The chain combines TRBV12-5 with TRBJ1-1, with 8 bases fitting TRBD1. CDR3 length: 12 residues. Trimming took 1 base from V and 9 from J; bases not matched to a gene: 1. Germline values: CDR1 LGHNT, CDR2 FRNRAP. CDR3 in amino acids: CASGLGTGQAFF. The CDR3 bases are TGTGCTAGTGGTTTGGGGACAGGGCAAGCTTTCTTT.

The chain employs TRBV7-9 and TRBJ2-1; D unresolved. Germline-derived CDR1 and CDR2 are SEHNR and FQNEAQ (reference sequence). V lost 8 bases to trimming and J lost 2 bases, with 1 base between them. This CDR3 is built from 10 residues. CDR3 nucleotide sequence: TGTGCCAGCCCCTACAATGAGCAGTTCTTC. It yields the protein CASPYNEQFF.

This chain joins TRBV11-2 and TRBJ2-7; 8 bases line up with TRBD2. Germline-derived CDR1 and CDR2 are SGHAT and FQNNGV. The junction had 12 bases not matched to a gene; V was cut back by 6 bases and J by 5 bases. This CDR3 has 15 residues. In nucleotides, the CDR3 is TGTGCCAGCAGACTCCTTACCGGGACTAGACACGAGCAGTACTTC. Its translation: CASRLLTGTRHEQYF. The variable domain in full, completed from reference TRBV11-2 and TRBJ2-7, reads EAGVAQSPRYKIIEKRQSVAFWCNPISGHATLYWYQQILGQGPKLLIQFQNNGVVDDSQLPKDRFSAERLKGVDSTLKIQPAKLEDSAVYLCASRLLTGTRHEQYFGPGTRLTVT.

The chain couples TRBV5-4 to TRBJ1-6; D is perhaps TRBD1 (6 bases). The germline V and J ends were trimmed by 1 base and 7 bases, with 9 bases remaining between them. Germline CDR1 is SGHNT and CDR2 is YYREEE (reference sequence). This CDR3 has 14 residues. The CDR3, as DNA: TGTGCCAGCAGCTTGCAGGGGATAAATTCACCCCTCCACTTT. It codes for CASSLQGINSPLHF.

V gene TRBV15 combines with J gene TRBJ1-1; possible D gene TRBD1, 5 bases. Trimming cost V 1 base and J 7 bases, with 10 bases left between them. The CDR3 length is 13 residues. The germline V gene has CDR1 LNHNV and CDR2 YYDKDF (reference sequence). CDR3 in amino acids: CATSRVRGSEAFF. The DNA for the CDR3 is TGTGCCACCAGCAGAGTAAGGGGCAGTGAAGCTTTCTTT.

The chain uses TRBV7-9 and TRBJ1-1, with TRBD1 matching over 7 bases. Germline CDR1 is SEHNR and CDR2 is FQNEAQ (reference sequence). The CDR3 has 15 amino acids. Trimming cost V 7 bases and J 0 bases; bases outside gene matches: 8. The CDR3 is CASTSSDRVNTEAFF. The CDR3 region has the DNA TGTGCCAGCACCTCTTCCGACAGGGTGAACACTGAAGCTTTCTTT. Full variable domain (remainder filled in from reference TRBV7-9 and TRBJ1-1): DTGVSQNPRHKITKRGQNVTFRCDPISEHNRLYWYRQTLGQGPEFLTYFQNEAQLEKSRLLSDRFSAERPKGSFSTLEIQRTEQGDSAMYLCASTSSDRVNTEAFFGQGTRLTVV.

This chain links TRBV5-4 with TRBJ2-1, with TRBD1 identical over 8 bases. J was trimmed by 6 bases and V by 0 bases; bases with no gene match: 5. The CDR3 is 15 residues long. Germline CDR1 is SGHNT and CDR2 is YYREEE (reference sequence). As DNA, the CDR3 is TGTGCCAGCAGCTTGGGGGGTACAGGGGGCAATGAGCAGTTCTTC. Translated, it gives CASSLGGTGGNEQFF.

The table lists this clone with a count of one. The gene calls are TRBV5-6 and TRBJ1-2; the D gene is possibly TRBD1 (6 bases). From germline, CDR1 is SGHDT and CDR2 YYEEEE. V lost 0 bases and J 7 bases, leaving 16 bases between the germline ends. The CDR3 loop spans 15 amino acids. This CDR3 is CASSLGGQPGRGYTF. The CDR3 DNA reads as TGTGCCAGCAGCTTGGGTGGACAGCCTGGCCGTGGCTACACCTTC.